This T cell receptor beta chain was sequenced for a study of shared clonotypes between healthy human individuals. Study conclusions and caveats: Tissue TCR repertoires likely differ from these blood-only repertoires. Non-shared clonotypes showed lower generation probabilities than clonotypes common to all four donors. In a handful of donors, roughly 5.2% of naive CD4 clonotypes appeared in common.

Libraries were prepared by immunoSEQ multiplex PCR; TCRdb keeps only in-frame clonotypes and omits some of them. Altogether 1.5 million to 1.9 million clones are present, 98% being singletons, with the ten largest covering 0.45%. A remark on this clone: The target antigen is unknown.

Sequencing used naive CD4+ T cells sorted from blood. The subset denotes: CD45RA+ positively selected. The TCR comes from a man younger than 45 in good health.

CDR3 nucleotides: TGTGCCAGCAGCCCACTAGCGGGAAGCGCAGATACGCAGTATTTT. Encoded protein: CASSPLAGSADTQYF. This chain connects TRBV14 to TRBJ2-3; 10 bases line up with TRBD2. Germline V gene sequence: CDR1 SGHDN, CDR2 FVKESK. The V gene end was trimmed by 4 bases and the J gene end by 4 bases; junction bases not matched to a gene: 5. CDR3 length: 15 residues.